Listed below are T cell receptor beta chains from one sample, sequenced in a study of T cell responses to AZD1222 COVID-19 vaccine. Repertoires were generated with immunoSEQ multiplex PCR, while TCRdb's copy carries only in-frame clones and drops some. The table records 160,000 or so clones, 90% of them present only once. The sequencing used peripheral blood, collected 28 days after the second AZD1222 dose. These receptors came from an adult who received the AZD1222 COVID-19 vaccine. The CDR3 runs from the conserved cysteine through the conserved F or W. D genes are given only for firm matches. The size field is filled for only some rows; it gives once, few, many or a size class.

v_call	d_call	clone_size	j_call	cdr3_nt	cdr3_aa
TRBV4-2	-	few	TRBJ1-1	TGTGCCAGCAGCCCCTACTCGACGGGGAACACTGAAGCTTTCTTT	CASSPYSTGNTEAFF
TRBV27	-	few	TRBJ1-3	TGTGCCAGCAGGGAAGGCCCTTTCGGAAACACCATATATTTT	CASREGPFGNTIYF
TRBV19	TRBD1	-	TRBJ2-2	TGTGCCAGTAAAGGACAGGCCCAAACGGACACCGGGGAGCTGTTTTTT	CASKGQAQTDTGELFF
TRBV2	TRBD1	-	TRBJ1-2	TGTGCCAGCAACCCCCTACAGGGGGCCCTGGGGGGCTACACCTTC	CASNPLQGALGGYTF
TRBV3-1/TRBV3-2	TRBD1	-	TRBJ1-4	TGTGCCAGCAGCCAACGTGGGACAGGGAGGGGTGAAAAACTGTTTTTT	CASSQRGTGRGEKLFF
TRBV4-1	-	-	TRBJ1-4	TGCGCCAGCAGCCAAGGGGGGACCATCGAAAAACTGTTTTTT	CASSQGGTIEKLFF
TRBV7-3	-	-	TRBJ2-2	TGTGCCAGCAGCCTCGGTAGCACCGGGGAGCTGTTTTTT	CASSLGSTGELFF
TRBV6-5	-	-	TRBJ2-7	TGTGCCAGCAGCAAACAGACGGCAGGCGAGCAGTACTTC	CASSKQTAGEQYF
TRBV4-1	TRBD2	-	TRBJ2-7	TGCGCCAGCAGCCAAGAGGTTCGGAGGACTAGCGGGAAAGACGAGCAGTACTTC	CASSQEVRRTSGKDEQYF
TRBV28	-	few	TRBJ1-2	TGTGCCAGCTACAACAGGGCAACTAACTATGGCTACACCTTC	CASYNRATNYGYTF
TRBV5-4	-	-	TRBJ2-1	TGTGCCAGCAGCTTGGTGACAGGATATTACAATGAGCAGTTCTTC	CASSLVTGYYNEQFF
TRBV6-5	-	-	TRBJ1-3	TGTGCCAGCACCGGGACGTCAACTGGAAACACCATATATTTT	CASTGTSTGNTIYF
TRBV28	-	-	TRBJ1-2	TGTGCCAGCGGTTCCTTCCGGGCCATCGCCGCCGGCTACACCTTC	CASGSFRAIAAGYTF
TRBV28	-	-	TRBJ2-1	TGTGCCAGCAGTAGTAGCTATGAGCAGTTCTTC	CASSSSYEQFF
TRBV7-2	TRBD2	-	TRBJ2-1	TGTGCCAGCAGCTTACTAGCGGGCAACAATGAGCAGTTCTTC	CASSLLAGNNEQFF
TRBV30	-	-	TRBJ1-1	TGTGCTTGCAGGGTGGTGGAGTACACTGAAGCTTTCTTT	CACRVVEYTEAFF
TRBV29-1	-	-	TRBJ2-7	TGCAGCGTTGAGGGCGTGGGGGCGCTTCCCTACGAGCAGTACTTC	CSVEGVGALPYEQYF
TRBV2	-	-	TRBJ1-4	TGTGCCAGCAGTGAATGGCGGGCTAATGAAAAACTGTTTTTT	CASSEWRANEKLFF
TRBV23-1	-	-	TRBJ2-5	TGCGCCAGCACCTGCGAGGGGAGAGAGACCCAGTACTTC	CASTCEGRETQYF
TRBV6-8	-	-	TRBJ1-2	TGTGCCAGCAGTTGTCTGGGACGGCCCTATGGCTACACCTTC	CASSCLGRPYGYTF
TRBV28	TRBD2	-	TRBJ2-7	TGTGCCAGCAATACCCGGGTAGCGGGCGTCTACGAGCAGTACTTC	CASNTRVAGVYEQYF
TRBV1	-	-	TRBJ2-5	TGCACCAGCAGCCAAGTAGGCCCCCTGTTGCGGGGGATTGGAGTGGAGACCCAGTACTTC	CTSSQVGPLLRGIGVETQYF
TRBV6-5	-	-	TRBJ2-2	TGTGCCAGCAGTTACTCGACCCAGCCGACCGGGGAGCTGTTTTTT	CASSYSTQPTGELFF
TRBV18	-	-	TRBJ1-6	TGTGCCAGCTCGAGGGACACCGGCCGGAATTCACCCCTCCACTTT	CASSRDTGRNSPLHF
TRBV18	-	-	TRBJ2-1	TGTGCCAGCTCACCCCTGGGCGGGGTTGCCTACAATGAGCAGTTCTTC	CASSPLGGVAYNEQFF
TRBV7-6	-	-	TRBJ1-2	TGTGCCAGCAGCTTATCCGATGGCTACACCTTC	CASSLSDGYTF
TRBV6-5	-	-	TRBJ2-7	TGTGCCAGCAGTTACACAGGGGGAGGGGCCGAGCAGTACTTC	CASSYTGGGAEQYF
TRBV5-5	-	-	TRBJ1-1	TGTGCCAGCAGCTTGGCCCCCGGGACGAACACTGAAGCTTTCTTT	CASSLAPGTNTEAFF
TRBV6-1	-	-	TRBJ1-5	TGTGCCAGCAGTCCTACGAATCAGCCCCAGCATTTT	CASSPTNQPQHF